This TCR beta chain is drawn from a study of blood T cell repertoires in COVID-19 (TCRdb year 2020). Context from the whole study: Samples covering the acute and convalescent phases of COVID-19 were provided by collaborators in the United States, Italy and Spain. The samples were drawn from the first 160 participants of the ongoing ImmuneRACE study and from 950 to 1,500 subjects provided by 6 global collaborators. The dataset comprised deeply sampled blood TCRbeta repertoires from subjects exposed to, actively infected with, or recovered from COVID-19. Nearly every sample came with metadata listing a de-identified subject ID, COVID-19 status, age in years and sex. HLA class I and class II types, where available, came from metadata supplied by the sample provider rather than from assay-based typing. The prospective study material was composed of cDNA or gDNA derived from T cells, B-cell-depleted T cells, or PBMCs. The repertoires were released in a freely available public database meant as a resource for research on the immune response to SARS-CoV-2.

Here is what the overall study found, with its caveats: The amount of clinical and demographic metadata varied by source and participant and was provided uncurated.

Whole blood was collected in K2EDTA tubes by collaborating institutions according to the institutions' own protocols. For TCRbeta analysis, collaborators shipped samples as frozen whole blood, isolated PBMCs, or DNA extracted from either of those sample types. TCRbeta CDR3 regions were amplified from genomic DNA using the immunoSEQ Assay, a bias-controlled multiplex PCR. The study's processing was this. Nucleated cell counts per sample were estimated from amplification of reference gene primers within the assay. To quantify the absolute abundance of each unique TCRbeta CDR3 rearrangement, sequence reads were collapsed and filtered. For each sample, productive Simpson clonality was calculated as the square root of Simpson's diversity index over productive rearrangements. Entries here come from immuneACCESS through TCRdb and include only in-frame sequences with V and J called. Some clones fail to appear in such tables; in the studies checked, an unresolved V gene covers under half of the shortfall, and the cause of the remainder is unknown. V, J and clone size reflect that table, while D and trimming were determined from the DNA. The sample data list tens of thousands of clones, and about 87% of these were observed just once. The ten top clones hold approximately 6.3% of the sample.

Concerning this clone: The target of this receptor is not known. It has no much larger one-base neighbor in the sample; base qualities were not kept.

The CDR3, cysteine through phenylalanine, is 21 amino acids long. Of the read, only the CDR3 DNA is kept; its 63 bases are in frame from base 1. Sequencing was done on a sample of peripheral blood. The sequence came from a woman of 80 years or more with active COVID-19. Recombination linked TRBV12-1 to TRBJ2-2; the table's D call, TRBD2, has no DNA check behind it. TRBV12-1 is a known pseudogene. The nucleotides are TGTGCCAGCAGCACTCCAGGACTAGCGCGGGGAGGATATTTCAACACCGGGGAGCTGTTTTTT. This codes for CASSTPGLARGGYFNTGELFF.